The 14 T cell receptor beta chains given below trace back to one sample, sequenced in a study of blood T cell repertoires in COVID-19. Assay: immunoSEQ multiplex PCR; the TCRdb copy retains only in-frame clones and omits some. The sample shows about 150,000 clones, 84% of them seen only once. Sequencing was performed on peripheral blood. Receptors were obtained from a human donor in a cohort sampled during active COVID-19.

The chain links TRBV20-1 to TRBJ2-7, with a weak D call TRBD1 (6 bases). The CDR3 runs to 11 residues. Trimming removed 6 bases from V and 4 bases from J, with 10 bases in between. The germline V gene has CDR1 DFQATT and CDR2 SNEGSKA (reference sequence). Written as DNA, the CDR3 is TGCAGTGCCCCCAGGGGATACGAGCAGTACTTC. Translated: CSAPRGYEQYF.

V is TRBV7-6 and J is TRBJ2-2; TRBD2 aligns across 8 bases. J lost 4 bases, V lost 5 bases, and 12 bases had no gene match. The V gene's germline CDR1 is SGHVS and CDR2 FNYEAQ. The CDR3 spans 17 residues. The CDR3 spells CASSPRGGAGATGELFF. The CDR3, as DNA: TGTGCCAGCAGCCCCCGGGGCGGAGCGGGGGCCACCGGGGAGCTGTTTTTT.

This clone was seen only a few times. The gene calls are TRBV5-1 and TRBJ2-1, with a tentative D call TRBD2 (6 bases). V was trimmed by 3 bases and J by 0 bases, leaving 10 bases between them. The CDR3 sequence is 15 residues long. Germline-derived CDR1 and CDR2 are SGHRS and YFSETQ. The CDR3 bases are TGCGCCAGCAGCTCGGGACTTTACTCCTACAATGAGCAGTTCTTC. Encoded protein: CASSSGLYSYNEQFF.

In DNA, the CDR3 is TGTGCCAGCAGTTACTCGAAGCCAGCCAGAGGGGGCTACACCTTC. The encoded protein is CASSYSKPARGGYTF. The genes are TRBV6-5 and TRBJ1-2; D is unclear. Deletions cut 0 bases from V and 8 bases from J, with 16 bases between. The CDR3 loop spans 15 amino acids. Germline values: CDR1 MNHEY, CDR2 SVGAGI.

The chain is built from TRBV10-3 and TRBJ1-1, with D possibly matching TRBD1 (6 bases). Deletions cut 4 bases from V and 2 bases from J, with 8 bases between. In germline, CDR1 is ENHRY, CDR2 SYGVKD. CDR3 length: 13 residues. The CDR3 region is CAISGQDNTEAFF. The CDR3 DNA sequence: TGTGCCATCAGTGGACAGGATAACACTGAAGCTTTCTTT.

The J gene is TRBJ1-1, the V gene TRBV5-1; D remains unclear. Germline V lookup: CDR1 SGHRS, CDR2 YFSETQ. Trimming removed 4 bases at V and 3 bases at J, with 13 bases between. The CDR3 has 14 residues. In nucleotides, the CDR3 is TGCGCCAGCAGCCCTGACTTGCAGTACACTGAAGCTTTCTTT. This codes for CASSPDLQYTEAFF.

The V call is TRBV2, the J call TRBJ2-6; D unclear. The CDR3 consists of 14 residues. V dropped 7 bases and J dropped 0 bases, with 7 bases sitting between them. Looked up from germline, CDR1 is SNHLY and CDR2 is FYNNEI. For the CDR3, the DNA is TGTGCCAGCAATCCTTACTCTGGGGCCAACGTCCTGACTTTC. This sequence encodes CASNPYSGANVLTF.

The table lists this clone with a few counts. The rearrangement uses TRBV12-3 or TRBV12-4 and TRBJ1-6, with 7 bases lining up with TRBD1. Unmatched junction bases numbered 2, after V lost 5 bases and J lost 7 bases. The CDR3 covers 13 residues. The CDR3 region is CASSIQGNSPLHF. In nucleotides, the CDR3 is TGTGCCAGCAGTATACAGGGGAATTCACCCCTCCACTTT.

The chain joins TRBV12-5 to TRBJ2-1; TRBD2 agrees at 13 bases. With 6 bases clipped from V and 10 bases from J, the junction kept 12 bases outside the gene matches. The CDR3 is 16 residues long. Per germline, CDR1 LGHNT and CDR2 FRNRAP. Here the CDR3 DNA reads TGTGCTAGTGGCATCCCAACTAGCGGGAGGGGTGGGGAGCAGTTCTTC. It translates to CASGIPTSGRGGEQFF.

V and J are TRBV11-2 and TRBJ1-3, with 7 positions matching TRBD1. This CDR3 comprises 17 residues. J was trimmed by 2 bases and V by 6 bases; bases with no gene match: 13. Germline V gene sequence: CDR1 SGHAT, CDR2 FQNNGV. CDR3 loop: CASSLEGQHLTGNTIYF. In nucleotides, the CDR3 is TGTGCCAGCAGTTTGGAGGGACAGCACTTAACTGGAAACACCATATATTTT.

The rearrangement links TRBV19 to TRBJ1-5; D gene uncertain. The CDR3 runs 13 residues. Trimming cost V 5 bases and J 7 bases, with 12 bases left between them. Germline lookup yields CDR1 LNHDA and CDR2 SQIVND (reference sequence). The CDR3 DNA reads as TGTGCCAGTAGTTGGGAGGGTGGGCAGCCCCAGCATTTT. Translation gives CASSWEGGQPQHF. The full variable domain, rest sourced from reference TRBV19 and TRBJ1-5, is DGGITQSPKYLFRKEGQNVTLSCEQNLNHDAMYWYRQDPGQGLRLIYYSQIVNDFQKGDIAEGYSVSREKKESFPLTVTSAQKNPTAFYLCASSWEGGQPQHFGDGTRLSIL.

V usage is TRBV6-4 and J usage is TRBJ2-3; 7 bases map to TRBD2. With 5 bases clipped from V and 1 base from J, the junction kept 9 bases outside the gene matches. Germline CDR1 is MRHNA and CDR2 is SNTAGT. The CDR3 length is 16 residues. CDR3 nucleotide sequence: TGTGCCAGCAGTCTAGATGGAAGCGGGGGCACAGATACGCAGTATTTT. Translation gives CASSLDGSGGTDTQYF.

J is TRBJ1-2 and V is TRBV28; 8 nucleotides line up with TRBD1. V gave up 3 bases and J gave up 6 bases; unmatched junction bases: 6. Germline V gene data show CDR1 as MDHEN and CDR2 as SYDVKM. The CDR3 extends over 14 amino acids. The CDR3 sequence: CASSFRGQGHGYTF. For the CDR3, the DNA is TGTGCCAGCAGTTTCCGAGGACAGGGTCATGGCTACACCTTC.

The chain joins TRBV5-1 to TRBJ2-7, with 9 nucleotides matching TRBD1. J gave up 6 bases and V 4 bases, and 14 bases lay outside the gene matches. The CDR3 extends over 16 amino acids. Germline V lookup: CDR1 SGHRS, CDR2 YFSETQ. The CDR3 loop is CASSGSGTGSWGEQYF. The CDR3 DNA sequence: TGCGCCAGCAGCGGTTCCGGGACAGGGTCCTGGGGCGAGCAGTACTTC.